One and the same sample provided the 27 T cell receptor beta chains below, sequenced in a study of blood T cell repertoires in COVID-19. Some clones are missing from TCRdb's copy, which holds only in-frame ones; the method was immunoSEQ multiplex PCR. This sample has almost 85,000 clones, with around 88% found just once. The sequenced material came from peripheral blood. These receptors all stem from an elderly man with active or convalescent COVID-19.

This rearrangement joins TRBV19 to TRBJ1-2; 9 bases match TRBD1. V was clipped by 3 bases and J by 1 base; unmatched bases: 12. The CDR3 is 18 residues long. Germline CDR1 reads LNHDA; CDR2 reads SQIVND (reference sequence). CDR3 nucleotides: TGTGCCAGTAGTATTCTTTTTCGGACAGGGGACTTTAACTATGGCTACACCTTC. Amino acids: CASSILFRTGDFNYGYTF. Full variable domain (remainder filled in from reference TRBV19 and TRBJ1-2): DGGITQSPKYLFRKEGQNVTLSCEQNLNHDAMYWYRQDPGQGLRLIYYSQIVNDFQKGDIAEGYSVSREKKESFPLTVTSAQKNPTAFYLCASSILFRTGDFNYGYTFGSGTRLTVV.

The CDR3 loop reads CASSRGQGIVTEAFF. The DNA of the CDR3 is TGTGCCAGCAGCCGCGGACAGGGTATCGTGACTGAAGCTTTCTTT. The genes are TRBV6-2 or TRBV6-3 and TRBJ1-1, with 8 bases that match TRBD1. From germline, CDR1 is MNHEY and CDR2 SVGEGT. The CDR3 is 15 amino acids. Germline trimming cut 6 bases from V and 5 bases from J; bases unmatched to any gene: 11.

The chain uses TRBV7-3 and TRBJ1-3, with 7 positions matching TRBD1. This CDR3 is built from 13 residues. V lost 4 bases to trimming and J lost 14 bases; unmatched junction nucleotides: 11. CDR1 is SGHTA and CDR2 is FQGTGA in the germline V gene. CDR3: CASSSTGRGILYF. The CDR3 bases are TGTGCCAGCAGCTCGACAGGGCGTGGGATCCTATATTTT. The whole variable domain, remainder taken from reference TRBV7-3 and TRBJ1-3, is GAGVSQTPSNKVTEKGKYVELRCDPISGHTALYWYRQSLGQGPEFLIYFQGTGAADDSGLPNDRFFAVRPEGSVSTLKIQRTERGDSAVYLCASSSTGRGILYFGEGSWLTVV.

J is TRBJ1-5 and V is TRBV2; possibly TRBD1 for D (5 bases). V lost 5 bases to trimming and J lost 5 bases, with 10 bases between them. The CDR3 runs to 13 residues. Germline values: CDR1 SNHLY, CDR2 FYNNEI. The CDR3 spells CASSRGKDQPQHF. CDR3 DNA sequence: TGTGCCAGCAGTAGGGGTAAGGATCAGCCCCAGCATTTT.

CDR3 loop: CASSLSRSGNTIYF. For the CDR3, the DNA is TGTGCCAGCAGTTTAAGCAGGTCTGGAAACACCATATATTTT. The chain couples TRBV28 to TRBJ1-3; D is ambiguous. Per germline, CDR1 MDHEN and CDR2 SYDVKM. The CDR3 runs to 14 residues. V lost 2 bases and J 1 base, leaving 6 bases between the germline ends.

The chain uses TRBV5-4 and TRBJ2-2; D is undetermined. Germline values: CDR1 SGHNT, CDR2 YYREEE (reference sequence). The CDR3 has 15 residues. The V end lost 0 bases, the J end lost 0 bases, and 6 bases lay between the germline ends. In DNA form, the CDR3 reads TGTGCCAGCAGCTTGGATCTAGCGAACACCGGGGAGCTGTTTTTT. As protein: CASSLDLANTGELFF.

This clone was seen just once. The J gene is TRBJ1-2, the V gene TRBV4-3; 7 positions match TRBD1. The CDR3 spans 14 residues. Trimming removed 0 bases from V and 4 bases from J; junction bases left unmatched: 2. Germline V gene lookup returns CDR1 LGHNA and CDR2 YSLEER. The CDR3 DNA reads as TGCGCCAGCAGCCAAGATTCAGGGGGCTATGGCTACACCTTC. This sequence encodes CASSQDSGGYGYTF.

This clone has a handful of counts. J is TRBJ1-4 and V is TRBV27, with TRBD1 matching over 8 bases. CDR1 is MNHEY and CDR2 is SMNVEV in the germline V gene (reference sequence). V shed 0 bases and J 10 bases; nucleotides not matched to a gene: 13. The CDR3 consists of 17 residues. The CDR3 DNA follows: TGTGCCAGCAGTTTATCTCAGGATGGCAGGGGGCCAGGAAAACTGTTTTTT. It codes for CASSLSQDGRGPGKLFF.

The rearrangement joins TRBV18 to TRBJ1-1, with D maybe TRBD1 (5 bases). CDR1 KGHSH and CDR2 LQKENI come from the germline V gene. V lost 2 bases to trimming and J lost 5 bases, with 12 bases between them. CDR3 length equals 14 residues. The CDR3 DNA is TGTGCCAGCTCACCAGGGCAGGGCGGTACTGAAGCTTTCTTT. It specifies CASSPGQGGTEAFF.

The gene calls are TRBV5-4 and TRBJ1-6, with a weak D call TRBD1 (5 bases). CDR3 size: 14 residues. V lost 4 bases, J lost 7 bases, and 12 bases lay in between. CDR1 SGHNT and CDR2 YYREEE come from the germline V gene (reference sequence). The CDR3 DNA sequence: TGTGCCAGCAGCGGACGACAGTCGAATTCACCCCTCCACTTT. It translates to CASSGRQSNSPLHF.

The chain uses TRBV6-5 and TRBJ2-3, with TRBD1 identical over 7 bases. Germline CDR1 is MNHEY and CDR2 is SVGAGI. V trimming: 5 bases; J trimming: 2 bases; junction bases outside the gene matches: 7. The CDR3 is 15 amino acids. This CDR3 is CASSRLDRNTDTQYF. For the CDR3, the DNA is TGTGCCAGCAGTCGGCTGGACAGGAACACAGATACGCAGTATTTT.

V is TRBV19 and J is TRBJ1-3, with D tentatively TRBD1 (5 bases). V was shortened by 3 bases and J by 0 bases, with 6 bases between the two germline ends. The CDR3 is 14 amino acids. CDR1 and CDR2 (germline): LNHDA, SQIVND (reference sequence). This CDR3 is CASSIDSSGNTIYF. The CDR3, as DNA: TGTGCCAGTAGTATCGACAGCTCTGGAAACACCATATATTTT.

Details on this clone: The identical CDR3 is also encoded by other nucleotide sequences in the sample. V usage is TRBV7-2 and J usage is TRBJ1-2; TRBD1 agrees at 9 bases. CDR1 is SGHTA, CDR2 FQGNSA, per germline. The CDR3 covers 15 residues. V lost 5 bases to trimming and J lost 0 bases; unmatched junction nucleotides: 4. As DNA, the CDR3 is TGTGCCAGCAGCCCGACAGGGGGGTCTAACTATGGCTACACCTTC. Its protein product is CASSPTGGSNYGYTF.

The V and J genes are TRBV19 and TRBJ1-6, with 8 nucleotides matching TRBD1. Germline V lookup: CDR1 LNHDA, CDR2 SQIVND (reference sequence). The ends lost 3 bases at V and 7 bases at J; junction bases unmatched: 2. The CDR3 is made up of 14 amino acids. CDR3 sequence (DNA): TGTGCCAGTAGTATGCGACAGGGGAATTCACCCCTCCACTTT. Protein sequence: CASSMRQGNSPLHF.

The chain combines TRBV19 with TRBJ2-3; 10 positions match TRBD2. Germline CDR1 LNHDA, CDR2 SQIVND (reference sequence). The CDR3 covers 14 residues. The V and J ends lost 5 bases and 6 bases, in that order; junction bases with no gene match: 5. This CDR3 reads CASSLGLASDTQYF. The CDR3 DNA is TGTGCCAGTAGTTTGGGACTAGCGTCGGATACGCAGTATTTT.

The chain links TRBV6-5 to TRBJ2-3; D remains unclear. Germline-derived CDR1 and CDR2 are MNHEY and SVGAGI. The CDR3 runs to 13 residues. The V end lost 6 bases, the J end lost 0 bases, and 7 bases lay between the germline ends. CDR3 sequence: CASRAPSTDTQYF. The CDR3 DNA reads TGTGCCAGCAGGGCCCCAAGCACAGATACGCAGTATTTT.

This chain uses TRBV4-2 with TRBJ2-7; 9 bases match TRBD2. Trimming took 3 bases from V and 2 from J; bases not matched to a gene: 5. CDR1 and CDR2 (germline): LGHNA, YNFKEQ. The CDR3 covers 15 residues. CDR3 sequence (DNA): TGTGCCAGCAGCCACGCGGGGGGGCGGGCCTACGAGCAGTACTTC. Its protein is CASSHAGGRAYEQYF.

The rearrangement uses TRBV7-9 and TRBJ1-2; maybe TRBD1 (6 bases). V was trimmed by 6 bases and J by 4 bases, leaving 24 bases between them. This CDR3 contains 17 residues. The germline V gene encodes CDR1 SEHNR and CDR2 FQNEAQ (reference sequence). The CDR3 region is CASSPDLNGGRSYGYTF. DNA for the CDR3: TGTGCCAGCAGTCCAGACCTGAACGGGGGGCGATCCTATGGCTACACCTTC.

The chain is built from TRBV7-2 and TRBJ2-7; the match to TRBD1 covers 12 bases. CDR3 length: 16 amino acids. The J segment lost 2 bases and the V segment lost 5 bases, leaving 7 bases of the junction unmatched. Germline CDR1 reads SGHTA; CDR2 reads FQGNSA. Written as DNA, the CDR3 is TGTGCCAGCAGCGAGACGGGACAGGGGGCCCCCTACGAGCAGTACTTC. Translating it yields CASSETGQGAPYEQYF.

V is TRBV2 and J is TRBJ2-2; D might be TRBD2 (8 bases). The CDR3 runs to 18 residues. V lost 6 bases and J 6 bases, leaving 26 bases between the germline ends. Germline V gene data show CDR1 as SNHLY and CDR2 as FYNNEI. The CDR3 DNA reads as TGTGCCAGCAGCCTAGGGGGCAAGCGGGAGCGCCGGTCCGGGGAGCTGTTTTTT. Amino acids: CASSLGGKRERRSGELFF.

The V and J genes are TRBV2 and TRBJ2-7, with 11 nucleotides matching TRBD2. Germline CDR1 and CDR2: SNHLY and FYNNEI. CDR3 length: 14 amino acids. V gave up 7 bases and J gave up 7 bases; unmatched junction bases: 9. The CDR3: CASNVAGGQGEQYF. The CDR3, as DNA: TGTGCCAGCAATGTAGCGGGAGGGCAAGGAGAGCAGTACTTC.

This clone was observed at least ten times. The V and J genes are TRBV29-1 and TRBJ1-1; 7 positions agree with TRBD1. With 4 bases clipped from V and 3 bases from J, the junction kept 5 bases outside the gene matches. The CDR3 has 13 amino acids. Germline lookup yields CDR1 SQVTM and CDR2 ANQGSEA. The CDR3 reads CSVARQGDTEAFF. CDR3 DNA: TGCAGCGTTGCCCGACAGGGTGACACTGAAGCTTTCTTT.

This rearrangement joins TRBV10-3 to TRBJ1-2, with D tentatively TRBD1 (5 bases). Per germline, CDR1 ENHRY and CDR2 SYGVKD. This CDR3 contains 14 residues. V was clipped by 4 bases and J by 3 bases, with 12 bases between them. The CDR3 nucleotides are TGTGCCATCAGTGGGCAGGGTAGGGACTATGGCTACACCTTC. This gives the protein CAISGQGRDYGYTF.

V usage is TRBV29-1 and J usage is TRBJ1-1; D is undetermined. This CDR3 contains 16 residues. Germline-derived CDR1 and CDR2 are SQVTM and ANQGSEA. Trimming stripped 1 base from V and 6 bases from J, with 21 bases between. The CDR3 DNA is TGCAGCGTTGAAGTGGGTGGTGGGGTCCTGCGGGCTGAAGCTTTCTTT. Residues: CSVEVGGGVLRAEAFF. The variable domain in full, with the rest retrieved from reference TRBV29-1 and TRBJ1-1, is SAVISQKPSRDICQRGTSLTIQCQVDSQVTMMFWYRQQPGQSLTLIATANQGSEATYESGFVIDKFPISRPNLTFSTLTVSNMSPEDSSIYLCSVEVGGGVLRAEAFFGQGTRLTVV.

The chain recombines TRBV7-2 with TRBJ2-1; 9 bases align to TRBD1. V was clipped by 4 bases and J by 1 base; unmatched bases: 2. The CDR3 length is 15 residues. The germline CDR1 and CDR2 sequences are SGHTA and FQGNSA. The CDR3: CASSYDRGSYNEQFF. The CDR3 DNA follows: TGTGCCAGCAGCTATGACAGGGGGTCCTACAATGAGCAGTTCTTC.

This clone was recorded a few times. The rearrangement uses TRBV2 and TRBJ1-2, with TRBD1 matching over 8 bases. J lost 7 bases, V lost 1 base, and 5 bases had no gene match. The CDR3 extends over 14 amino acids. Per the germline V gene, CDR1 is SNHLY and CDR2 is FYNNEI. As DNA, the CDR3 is TGTGCCAGCAGTGAAGACCAGGGGGCAGGTGGCTACACCTTC. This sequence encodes CASSEDQGAGGYTF.

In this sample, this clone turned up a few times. CDR3 in amino acids: CAHRTSGTYEQYF. CDR3 in DNA: TGTGCCCACAGGACTAGCGGTACCTACGAGCAGTACTTC. The chain has TRBV30 and TRBJ2-7, with 10 bases that match TRBD2. The CDR3 consists of 13 residues. Per germline, CDR1 GTSNPN and CDR2 SVGIG (reference sequence). The V and J ends lost 8 bases and 2 bases, in that order; junction bases with no gene match: 6.